This T cell receptor (beta chain) originates from a study of identical twins. Notes on the study in general: While abundant cord blood beta clonotypes carried fewer insertions, memory repertoires showed no such pattern. Alpha sequences that were out-of-frame and twin-shared showed an excess of low generation probability.

MiXCR, applied by TCRdb to the 5' RACE reads, yields one record per CDR3 protein. The data show hundreds of thousands of distinct CDR3 sequences, about 9.4% seen once. From germline, CDR1 is LNHDA and CDR2 SQIVND (reference sequence). The V end was cut by 4 bases, the J end by 1 base, with 6 bases between. The CDR3 covers 13 residues. This clonotype was recorded a few times. Its antigen is unknown. A further study also used this sample, focusing on yellow fever vaccine responses in identical twins.

The chain carries TRBV19 and TRBJ2-3; D unresolved. The sequencing input was PBMCs. This TCR came from a woman younger than 30 in good health. The DNA for the CDR3 is TGTGCCAGTAGTACCCAGGGCACAGATACGCAGTATTTT. This encodes CASSTQGTDTQYF. The whole variable domain, remainder taken from reference TRBV19 and TRBJ2-3, is DGGITQSPKYLFRKEGQNVTLSCEQNLNHDAMYWYRQDPGQGLRLIYYSQIVNDFQKGDIAEGYSVSREKKESFPLTVTSAQKNPTAFYLCASSTQGTDTQYFGPGTRLTVL.